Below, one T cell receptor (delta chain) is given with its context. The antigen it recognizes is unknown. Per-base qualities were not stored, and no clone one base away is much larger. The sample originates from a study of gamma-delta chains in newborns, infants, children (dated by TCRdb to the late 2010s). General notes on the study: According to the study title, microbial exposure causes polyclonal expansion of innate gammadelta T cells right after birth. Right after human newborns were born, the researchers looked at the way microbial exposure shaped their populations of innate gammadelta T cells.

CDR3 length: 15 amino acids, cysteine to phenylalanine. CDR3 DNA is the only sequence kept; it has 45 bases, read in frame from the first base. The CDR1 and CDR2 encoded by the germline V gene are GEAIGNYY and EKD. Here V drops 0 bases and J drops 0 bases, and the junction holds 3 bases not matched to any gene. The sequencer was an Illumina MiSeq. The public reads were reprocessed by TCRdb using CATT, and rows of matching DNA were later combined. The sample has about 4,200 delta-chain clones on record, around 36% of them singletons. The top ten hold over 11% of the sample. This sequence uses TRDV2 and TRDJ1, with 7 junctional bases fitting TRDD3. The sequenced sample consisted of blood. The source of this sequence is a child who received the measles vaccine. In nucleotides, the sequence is TGTGCCTGTGACACCCTGGGGGGTGACACCGATAAACTCATCTTT. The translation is CACDTLGGDTDKLIF.